In its sample, the clone carrying this TCR beta chain was seen many times. Its antigen is not identified. This sample is drawn from a study of molecular identifiers for immune sequencing clone quantification. Study outcomes and limitations: Amid fewer than 1.3 million naive cells, spiked Jurkat TCR RNA from one cell was reportedly still detectable. Clones above 20 RNA copies held over 98% of effector molecules, under 1% in naive cells.

TCRdb ran MiXCR on the PCR reads and lists one entry per CDR3 protein. The sample shows over 35,000 distinct CDR3 sequences, about 18% of them seen only once. This CDR3 is 15 amino acids long. The junction had 6 bases not matched to a gene; V was cut back by 6 bases and J by 2 bases. CDR1 MNHEY and CDR2 SVGEGT come from the germline V gene. The V and J genes are TRBV6-2 or TRBV6-3 and TRBJ2-7; 11 positions match TRBD1. The specimen sequenced was naive CD8+ T cells from blood, with Jurkat cell RNA spiked in. Subset here: FACS-sorted CD8+CD4-CCR7+CD45RA+ naive T cells. This sequence was found in a human donor in good health. Some libraries in this study had Jurkat cell RNA spiked in. CDR3 region: CASRPRTGGPYEQYF. The CDR3 nucleotides are TGTGCCAGCAGACCTCGGACAGGGGGCCCCTACGAGCAGTACTTC.